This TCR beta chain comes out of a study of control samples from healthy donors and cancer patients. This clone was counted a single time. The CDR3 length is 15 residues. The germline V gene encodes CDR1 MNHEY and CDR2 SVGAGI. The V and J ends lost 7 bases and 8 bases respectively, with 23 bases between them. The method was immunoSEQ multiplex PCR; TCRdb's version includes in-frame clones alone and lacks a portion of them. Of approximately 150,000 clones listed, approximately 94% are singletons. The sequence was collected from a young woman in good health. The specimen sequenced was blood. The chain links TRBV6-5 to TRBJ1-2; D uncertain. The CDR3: CASKVQEGVNGGYTF. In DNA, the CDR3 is TGTGCCAGCAAAGTTCAGGAGGGAGTCAACGGGGGCTACACCTTC.